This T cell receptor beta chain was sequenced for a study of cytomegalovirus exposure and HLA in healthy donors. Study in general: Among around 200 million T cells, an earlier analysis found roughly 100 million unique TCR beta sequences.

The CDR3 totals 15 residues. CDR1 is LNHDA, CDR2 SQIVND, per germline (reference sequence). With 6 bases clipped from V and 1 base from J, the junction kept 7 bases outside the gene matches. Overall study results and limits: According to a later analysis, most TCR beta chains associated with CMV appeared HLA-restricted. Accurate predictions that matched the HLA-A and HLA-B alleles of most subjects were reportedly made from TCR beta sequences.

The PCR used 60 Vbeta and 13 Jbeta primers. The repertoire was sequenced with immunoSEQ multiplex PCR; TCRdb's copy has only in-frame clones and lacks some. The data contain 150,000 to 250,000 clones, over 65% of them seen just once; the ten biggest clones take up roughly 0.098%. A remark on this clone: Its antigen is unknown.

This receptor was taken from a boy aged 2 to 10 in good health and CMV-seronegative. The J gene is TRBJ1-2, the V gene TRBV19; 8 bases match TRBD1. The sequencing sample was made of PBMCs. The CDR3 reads CASSPQGADNYGYTF. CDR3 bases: TGTGCCAGTAGCCCTCAGGGGGCAGATAACTATGGCTACACCTTC.